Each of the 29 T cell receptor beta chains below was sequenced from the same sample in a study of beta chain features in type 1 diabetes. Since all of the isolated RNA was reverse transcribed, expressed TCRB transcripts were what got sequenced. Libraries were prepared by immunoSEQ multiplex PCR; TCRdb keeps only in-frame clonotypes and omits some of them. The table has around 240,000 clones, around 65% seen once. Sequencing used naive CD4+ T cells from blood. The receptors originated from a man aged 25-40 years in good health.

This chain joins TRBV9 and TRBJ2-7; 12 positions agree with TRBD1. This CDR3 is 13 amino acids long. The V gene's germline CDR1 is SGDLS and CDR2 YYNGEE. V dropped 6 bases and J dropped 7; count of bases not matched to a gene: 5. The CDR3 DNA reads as TGTGCCAGCAAGGGACAGGGGGCGCGTGAGCAGTACTTC. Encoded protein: CASKGQGAREQYF.

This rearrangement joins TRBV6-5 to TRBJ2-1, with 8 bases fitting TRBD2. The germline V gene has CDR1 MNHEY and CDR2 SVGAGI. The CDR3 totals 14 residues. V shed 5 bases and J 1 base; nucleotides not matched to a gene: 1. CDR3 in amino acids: CASSRGRSYNEQFF. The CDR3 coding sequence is TGTGCCAGCAGTCGCGGGAGGTCCTACAATGAGCAGTTCTTC.

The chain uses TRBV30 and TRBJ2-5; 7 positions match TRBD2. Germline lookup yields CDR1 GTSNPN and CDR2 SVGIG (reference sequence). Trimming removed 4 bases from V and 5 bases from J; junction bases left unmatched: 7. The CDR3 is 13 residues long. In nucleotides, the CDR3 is TGTGCCTGGAACCTAGCGGCCAGGGAGACCCAGTACTTC. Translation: CAWNLAARETQYF. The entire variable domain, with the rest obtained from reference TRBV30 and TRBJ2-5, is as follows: SQTIHQWPATLVQPVGSPLSLECTVEGTSNPNLYWYRQAAGRGLQLLFYSVGIGQISSEVPQNLSASRPQDRQFILSSKKLLLSDSGFYLCAWNLAARETQYFGPGTRLLVL.

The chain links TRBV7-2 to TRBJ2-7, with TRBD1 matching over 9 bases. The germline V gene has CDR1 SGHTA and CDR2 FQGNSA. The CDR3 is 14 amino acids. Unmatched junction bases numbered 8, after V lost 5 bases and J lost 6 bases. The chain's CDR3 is CASSPGQGLGEQYF. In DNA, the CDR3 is TGTGCCAGCAGCCCCGGACAGGGGTTGGGCGAGCAGTACTTC. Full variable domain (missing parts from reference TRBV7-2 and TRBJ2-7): GAGVSQSPSNKVTEKGKDVELRCDPISGHTALYWYRQSLGQGLEFLIYFQGNSAPDKSGLPSDRFSAERTGGSVSTLTIQRTQQEDSAVYLCASSPGQGLGEQYFGPGTRLTVT.

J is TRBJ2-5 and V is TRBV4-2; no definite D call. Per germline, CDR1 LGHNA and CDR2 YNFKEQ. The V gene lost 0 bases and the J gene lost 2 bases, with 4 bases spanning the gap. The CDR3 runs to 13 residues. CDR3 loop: CASSQDQQETQYF. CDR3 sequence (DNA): TGTGCCAGCAGCCAAGATCAACAAGAGACCCAGTACTTC.

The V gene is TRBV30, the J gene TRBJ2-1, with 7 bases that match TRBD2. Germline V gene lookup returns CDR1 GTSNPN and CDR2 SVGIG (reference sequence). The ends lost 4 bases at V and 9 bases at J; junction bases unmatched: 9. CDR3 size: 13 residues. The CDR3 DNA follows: TGTGCCTGGAAGAGAAGCGGGGCGGGTGAGCAGTTCTTC. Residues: CAWKRSGAGEQFF.

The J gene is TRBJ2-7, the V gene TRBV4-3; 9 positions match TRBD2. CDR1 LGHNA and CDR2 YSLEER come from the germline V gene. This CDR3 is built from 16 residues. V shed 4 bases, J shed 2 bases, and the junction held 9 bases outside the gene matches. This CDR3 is CASSRVFSGSPYEQYF. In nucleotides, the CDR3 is TGCGCCAGCAGCCGTGTCTTTAGCGGGAGTCCCTACGAGCAGTACTTC.

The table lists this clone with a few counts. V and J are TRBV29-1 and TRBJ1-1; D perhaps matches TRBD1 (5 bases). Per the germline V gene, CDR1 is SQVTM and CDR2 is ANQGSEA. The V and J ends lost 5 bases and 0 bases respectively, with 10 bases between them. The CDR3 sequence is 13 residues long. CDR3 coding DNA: TGCAGCGTTCAGGGATTAATGAACACTGAAGCTTTCTTT. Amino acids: CSVQGLMNTEAFF.

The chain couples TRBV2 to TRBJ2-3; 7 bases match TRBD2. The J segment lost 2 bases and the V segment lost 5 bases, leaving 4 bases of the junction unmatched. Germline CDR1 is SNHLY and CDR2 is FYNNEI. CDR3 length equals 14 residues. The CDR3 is CASSSGAFTDTQYF. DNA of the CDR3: TGTGCCAGCAGTAGCGGGGCTTTCACAGATACGCAGTATTTT. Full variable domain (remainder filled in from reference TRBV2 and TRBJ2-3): EPEVTQTPSHQVTQMGQEVILRCVPISNHLYFYWYRQILGQKVEFLVSFYNNEISEKSEIFDDQFSVERPDGSNFTLKIRSTKLEDSAMYFCASSSGAFTDTQYFGPGTRLTVL.

Here the CDR3 DNA reads TGTGCCAGCAGGCCGACTAGCAGCCAAGAGACCCAGTACTTC. Translation: CASRPTSSQETQYF. The chain carries TRBV5-4 and TRBJ2-5; 7 bases match TRBD2. Trimming took 5 bases from V and 1 from J; bases not matched to a gene: 5. The CDR3 runs to 14 residues. CDR1 and CDR2 from the germline V gene are SGHNT and YYREEE (reference sequence).

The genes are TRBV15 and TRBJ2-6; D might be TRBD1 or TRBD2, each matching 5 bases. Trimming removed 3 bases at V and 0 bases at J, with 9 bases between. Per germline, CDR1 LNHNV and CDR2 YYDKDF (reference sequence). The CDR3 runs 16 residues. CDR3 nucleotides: TGTGCCACCAGCAGGGGACCGCCCTCTGGGGCCAACGTCCTGACTTTC. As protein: CATSRGPPSGANVLTF.

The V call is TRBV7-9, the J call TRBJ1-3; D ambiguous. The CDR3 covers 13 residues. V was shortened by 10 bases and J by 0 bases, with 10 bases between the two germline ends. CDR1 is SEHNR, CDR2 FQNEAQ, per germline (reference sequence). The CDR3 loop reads CAIPMGSGNTIYF. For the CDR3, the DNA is TGTGCCATACCGATGGGCTCTGGAAACACCATATATTTT.

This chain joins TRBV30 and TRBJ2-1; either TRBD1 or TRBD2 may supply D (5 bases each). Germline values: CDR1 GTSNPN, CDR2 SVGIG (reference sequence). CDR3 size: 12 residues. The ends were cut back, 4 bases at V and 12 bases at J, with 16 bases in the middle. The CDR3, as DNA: TGTGCCTGGACCTCGGGGACGGGATGGCAGTTCTTC. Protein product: CAWTSGTGWQFF. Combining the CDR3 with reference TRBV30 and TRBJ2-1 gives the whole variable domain SQTIHQWPATLVQPVGSPLSLECTVEGTSNPNLYWYRQAAGRGLQLLFYSVGIGQISSEVPQNLSASRPQDRQFILSSKKLLLSDSGFYLCAWTSGTGWQFFGPGTRLTVL.

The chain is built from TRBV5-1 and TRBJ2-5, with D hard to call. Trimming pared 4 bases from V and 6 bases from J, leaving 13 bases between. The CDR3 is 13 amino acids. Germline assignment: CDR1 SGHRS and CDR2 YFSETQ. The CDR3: CASSPEGGQTQYF. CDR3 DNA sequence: TGCGCCAGCAGCCCCGAAGGCGGCCAGACCCAGTACTTC.

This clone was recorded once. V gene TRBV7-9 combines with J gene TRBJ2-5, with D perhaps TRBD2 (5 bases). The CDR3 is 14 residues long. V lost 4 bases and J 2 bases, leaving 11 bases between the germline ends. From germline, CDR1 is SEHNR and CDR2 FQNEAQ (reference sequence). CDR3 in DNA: TGTGCCAGCAGCTCCACTAGGAGGCAAGAGACCCAGTACTTC. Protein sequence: CASSSTRRQETQYF.

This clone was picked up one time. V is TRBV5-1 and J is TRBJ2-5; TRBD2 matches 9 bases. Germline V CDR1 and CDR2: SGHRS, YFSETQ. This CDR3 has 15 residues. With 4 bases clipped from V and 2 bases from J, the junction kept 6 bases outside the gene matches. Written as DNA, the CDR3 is TGCGCCAGCAGCGTCGTAGCGGGGGAGCAAGAGACCCAGTACTTC. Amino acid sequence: CASSVVAGEQETQYF.

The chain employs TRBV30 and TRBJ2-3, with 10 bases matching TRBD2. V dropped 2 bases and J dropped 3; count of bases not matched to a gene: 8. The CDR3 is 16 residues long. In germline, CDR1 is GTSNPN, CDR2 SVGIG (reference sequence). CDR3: CAWSRQLAGFTDTQYF. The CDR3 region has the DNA TGTGCCTGGAGTCGTCAACTAGCGGGGTTTACAGATACGCAGTATTTT.

CDR3 protein: CAWSPTGSGYGYTF. The CDR3 DNA follows: TGTGCCTGGAGTCCGACAGGGAGTGGCTATGGCTACACCTTC. The V and J genes are TRBV30 and TRBJ1-2; TRBD1 aligns across 7 bases. Trimming cost V 2 bases and J 4 bases; bases outside gene matches: 7. The germline gives CDR1 GTSNPN, CDR2 SVGIG (reference sequence). This CDR3 contains 14 residues.

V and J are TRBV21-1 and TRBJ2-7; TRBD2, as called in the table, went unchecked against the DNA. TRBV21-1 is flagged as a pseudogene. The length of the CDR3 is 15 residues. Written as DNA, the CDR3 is TGTGCCAGCAGCAAGGGGCTGGCCGGGAGGCACGAGCAGTACTTC. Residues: CASSKGLAGRHEQYF.

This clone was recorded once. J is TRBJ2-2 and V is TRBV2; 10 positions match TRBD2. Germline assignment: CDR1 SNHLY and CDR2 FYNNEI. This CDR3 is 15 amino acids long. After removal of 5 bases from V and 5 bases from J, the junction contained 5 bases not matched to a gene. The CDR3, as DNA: TGTGCCAGCAGTCTCCTAGCGGGAGAGACCGGGGAGCTGTTTTTT. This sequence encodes CASSLLAGETGELFF.

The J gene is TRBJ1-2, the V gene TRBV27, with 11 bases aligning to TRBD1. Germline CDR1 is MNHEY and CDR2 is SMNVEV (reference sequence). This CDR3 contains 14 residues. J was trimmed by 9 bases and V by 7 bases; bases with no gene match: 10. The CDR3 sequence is CASTDSGTGGSYTF. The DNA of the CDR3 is TGTGCCAGCACCGACTCCGGGACAGGGGGGAGCTACACCTTC.

CDR3 in amino acids: CASSPPSGLVTGELFF. The CDR3 DNA follows: TGTGCCAGCAGCCCTCCTTCAGGTCTTGTTACTGGGGAGCTGTTTTTT. The chain has TRBV9 and TRBJ2-2, with unresolved D. CDR3 length: 16 residues. Trimming removed 4 bases from V and 8 bases from J, with 21 bases in between. CDR1 is SGDLS, CDR2 YYNGEE, per germline.

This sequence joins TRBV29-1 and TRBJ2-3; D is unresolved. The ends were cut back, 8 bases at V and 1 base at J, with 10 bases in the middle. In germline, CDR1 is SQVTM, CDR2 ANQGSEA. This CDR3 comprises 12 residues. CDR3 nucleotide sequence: TGCAGCCCCTCGGATGGCACAGATACGCAGTATTTT. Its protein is CSPSDGTDTQYF.

The CDR3 loop reads CASSYSERGYNEQFF. As DNA, the CDR3 is TGTGCCAGCAGTTACTCCGAGAGGGGCTACAATGAGCAGTTCTTC. V is TRBV6-5 and J is TRBJ2-1; D is possibly TRBD1 or TRBD2 (5 bases each). This CDR3 comprises 15 residues. Trimming removed 0 bases from V and 3 bases from J, with 9 bases in between. Germline V gene lookup returns CDR1 MNHEY and CDR2 SVGAGI.

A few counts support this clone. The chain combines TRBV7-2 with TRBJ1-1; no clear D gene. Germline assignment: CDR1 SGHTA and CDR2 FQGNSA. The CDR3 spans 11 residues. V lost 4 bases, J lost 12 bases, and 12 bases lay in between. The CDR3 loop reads CASSYGVVTFF. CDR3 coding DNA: TGTGCCAGCAGCTATGGGGTTGTCACTTTCTTT.

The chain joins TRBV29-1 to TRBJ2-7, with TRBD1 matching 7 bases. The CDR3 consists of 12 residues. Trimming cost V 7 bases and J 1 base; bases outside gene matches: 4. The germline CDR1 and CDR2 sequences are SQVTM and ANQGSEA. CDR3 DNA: TGCAGCGCTAGACAGGGTTCCTACGAGCAGTACTTC. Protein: CSARQGSYEQYF.

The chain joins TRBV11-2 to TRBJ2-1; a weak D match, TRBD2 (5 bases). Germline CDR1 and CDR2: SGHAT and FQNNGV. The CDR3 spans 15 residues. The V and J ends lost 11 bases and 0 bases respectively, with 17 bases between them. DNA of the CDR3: TGTGCCTCCGTAAGGCGGAGGAGCTCCTACAATGAGCAGTTCTTC. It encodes CASVRRRSSYNEQFF.

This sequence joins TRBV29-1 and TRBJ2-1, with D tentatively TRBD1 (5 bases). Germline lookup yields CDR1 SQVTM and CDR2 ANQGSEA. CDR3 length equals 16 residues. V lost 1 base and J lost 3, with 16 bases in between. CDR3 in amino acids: CSVEGWQGAIYNEQFF. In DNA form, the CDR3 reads TGCAGCGTTGAAGGGTGGCAGGGTGCTATCTACAATGAGCAGTTCTTC.

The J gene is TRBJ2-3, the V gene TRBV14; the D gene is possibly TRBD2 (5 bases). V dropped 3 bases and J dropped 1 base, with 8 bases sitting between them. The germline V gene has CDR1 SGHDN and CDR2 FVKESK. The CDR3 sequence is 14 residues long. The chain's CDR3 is CASSQLGGTDTQYF. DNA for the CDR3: TGTGCCAGCAGCCAGCTCGGGGGCACAGATACGCAGTATTTT.